Listed below are T cell receptor beta chains from one sample, sequenced in a study of cytomegalovirus exposure and HLA in healthy donors. Profiled with immunoSEQ multiplex PCR; TCRdb holds only in-frame clones, not every one. The sample lists 150,000 to 200,000 clones; roughly 80% were seen once. The sequenced sample was PBMCs. All receptors derive from a female donor in good health and CMV-seronegative. Each CDR3 is given with its conserved first and last residue. The D gene is left open where the match is weak. Size is omitted from some rows. Given values are once, few, many or a class for expanded clones.

v_gene: TRBV2; d_gene: .; abundance: .; j_gene: TRBJ2-1; CDR3aa: CASLLGTYSYNEQFF; CDR3nt: TGTGCCAGCCTACTCGGGACATACTCCTACAATGAGCAGTTCTTC
v_gene: TRBV25-1; d_gene: .; abundance: few; j_gene: TRBJ1-6; CDR3aa: CASSPQGWSPLHF; CDR3nt: TGTGCCAGCAGCCCTCAGGGGTGGTCACCCCTCCACTTT
v_gene: TRBV7-9; d_gene: .; abundance: .; j_gene: TRBJ1-3; CDR3aa: CASSLSGAGNTIYF; CDR3nt: TGTGCCAGCAGCCTTAGTGGAGCTGGAAACACCATATATTTT
v_gene: TRBV11-2; d_gene: .; abundance: .; j_gene: TRBJ2-7; CDR3aa: CASSLEEITYEQYF; CDR3nt: TGTGCCAGCAGCTTAGAGGAGATTACCTACGAGCAGTACTTC
v_gene: TRBV27; d_gene: .; abundance: few; j_gene: TRBJ2-1; CDR3aa: CATSPIGGYEQFF; CDR3nt: TGTGCCACCTCCCCCATCGGGGGATATGAGCAGTTCTTC
v_gene: TRBV5-1; d_gene: .; abundance: .; j_gene: TRBJ2-1; CDR3aa: CASLGGTVQYEQFF; CDR3nt: TGCGCCAGCCTCGGCGGGACGGTCCAATATGAGCAGTTCTTC
v_gene: TRBV27; d_gene: .; abundance: once; j_gene: TRBJ2-5; CDR3aa: CASSSGDGGTQYF; CDR3nt: TGTGCCAGCAGTTCGGGTGATGGCGGGACCCAGTACTTC
v_gene: TRBV4-3; d_gene: .; abundance: .; j_gene: TRBJ2-3; CDR3aa: CASSQGPADTQYF; CDR3nt: TGCGCCAGCAGCCAAGGGCCTGCTGATACGCAGTATTTT
v_gene: TRBV10-2; d_gene: TRBD2; abundance: .; j_gene: TRBJ2-1; CDR3aa: CASTSGAYNEQFF; CDR3nt: TGCGCCAGCACTAGCGGGGCATACAATGAGCAGTTCTTC
v_gene: TRBV2; d_gene: .; abundance: .; j_gene: TRBJ2-5; CDR3aa: CASSIVGEETQYF; CDR3nt: TGTGCCAGCAGCATAGTAGGAGAAGAGACCCAGTACTTC
v_gene: TRBV4-1; d_gene: TRBD2; abundance: .; j_gene: TRBJ2-1; CDR3aa: CASSHPGLAGGPGGEQFF; CDR3nt: TGCGCCAGCAGCCACCCCGGACTAGCGGGAGGGCCGGGAGGTGAGCAGTTCTTC
v_gene: TRBV7-9; d_gene: .; abundance: once; j_gene: TRBJ1-1; CDR3aa: CSSSLRGRSTEAFF; CDR3nt: TGTTCCAGCAGCTTACGAGGCCGGAGCACTGAAGCTTTCTTT
v_gene: TRBV10-1; d_gene: .; abundance: .; j_gene: TRBJ2-1; CDR3aa: CASSESGHEQFF; CDR3nt: TGCGCCAGCAGTGAGTCGGGCCACGAGCAGTTCTTC
v_gene: TRBV19; d_gene: .; abundance: .; j_gene: TRBJ1-1; CDR3aa: CASRPPGRRHTEAFF; CDR3nt: TGTGCCAGTAGGCCGCCAGGGCGGCGGCACACTGAAGCTTTCTTT
v_gene: TRBV19; d_gene: TRBD2; abundance: .; j_gene: TRBJ2-2; CDR3aa: CASSMELAGVLAGELFF; CDR3nt: TGTGCCAGTAGTATGGAATTGGCGGGAGTTCTGGCCGGGGAGCTGTTTTTT
v_gene: TRBV29-1; d_gene: .; abundance: .; j_gene: TRBJ2-7; CDR3aa: CSVVSGNLPYEQYF; CDR3nt: TGCAGCGTTGTGTCGGGGAACTTGCCCTACGAGCAGTACTTC
v_gene: TRBV2; d_gene: TRBD1; abundance: .; j_gene: TRBJ1-1; CDR3aa: CASRGRQGLNTEAFF; CDR3nt: TGTGCCAGCAGAGGCCGACAGGGTCTTAACACTGAAGCTTTCTTT
v_gene: TRBV4-3; d_gene: TRBD2; abundance: few; j_gene: TRBJ2-1; CDR3aa: CASSQEWARTSGSPSYNEQFF; CDR3nt: TGCGCCAGCAGCCAAGAGTGGGCCCGGACTAGCGGGAGTCCCTCCTACAATGAGCAGTTCTTC
v_gene: TRBV7-8; d_gene: TRBD1; abundance: once; j_gene: TRBJ1-1; CDR3aa: CASSHWTGRTEAFF; CDR3nt: TGTGCCAGCAGCCACTGGACAGGGAGGACTGAAGCTTTCTTT
v_gene: TRBV5-1; d_gene: TRBD1; abundance: .; j_gene: TRBJ2-1; CDR3aa: CASSLARTGLWEQFF; CDR3nt: TGCGCCAGCAGCTTGGCGCGGACAGGGTTATGGGAGCAGTTCTTC
v_gene: TRBV2; d_gene: .; abundance: .; j_gene: TRBJ1-5; CDR3aa: CASSVNRASNQPQHF; CDR3nt: TGTGCCAGCAGTGTGAACAGGGCGAGCAATCAGCCCCAGCATTTT
v_gene: TRBV7-9; d_gene: TRBD1; abundance: .; j_gene: TRBJ2-7; CDR3aa: CASSSRPGQGAPEQYF; CDR3nt: TGTGCCAGCAGCTCGAGACCGGGGCAGGGGGCGCCCGAGCAGTACTTC
v_gene: TRBV6-1; d_gene: TRBD1; abundance: .; j_gene: TRBJ1-5; CDR3aa: CASSEWDSYSNQPQHF; CDR3nt: TGTGCCAGCAGTGAATGGGACAGCTATAGCAATCAGCCCCAGCATTTT
v_gene: TRBV7-9; d_gene: TRBD1; abundance: few; j_gene: TRBJ1-1; CDR3aa: CASSLRTGGEGEAFF; CDR3nt: TGTGCCAGCAGCCTTAGGACAGGGGGAGAAGGTGAAGCTTTCTTT